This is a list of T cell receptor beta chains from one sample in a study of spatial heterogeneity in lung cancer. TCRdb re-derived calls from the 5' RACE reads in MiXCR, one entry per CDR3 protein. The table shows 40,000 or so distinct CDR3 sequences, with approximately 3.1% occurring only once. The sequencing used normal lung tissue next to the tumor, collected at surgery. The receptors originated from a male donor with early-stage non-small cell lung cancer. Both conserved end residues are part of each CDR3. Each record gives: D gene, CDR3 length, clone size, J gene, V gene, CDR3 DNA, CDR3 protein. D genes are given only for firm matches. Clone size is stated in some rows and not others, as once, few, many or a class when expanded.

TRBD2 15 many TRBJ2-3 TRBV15 TGTGCCACCAGCGGACAAGCGGGAGTCCCAGATACGCAGTATTTT CATSGQAGVPDTQYF
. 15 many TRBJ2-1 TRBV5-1 TGCGCCAGCAAGGGTCGGGCAGGGGACGGGAATGAGCAGTTCTTC CASKGRAGDGNEQFF
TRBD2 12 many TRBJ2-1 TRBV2 TGTGCCAGCACGGGAGGGTACAATGAGCAGTTCTTC CASTGGYNEQFF
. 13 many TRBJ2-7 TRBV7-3 TGTGCCAGCAGCTTAAGGTTCCGCTACGAGCAGTACTTC CASSLRFRYEQYF
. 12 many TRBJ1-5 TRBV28 TGTGCCAGCAGTCCTCAGAGACAGCCCCAGCATTTT CASSPQRQPQHF
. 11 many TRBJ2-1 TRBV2 TGTGCCAGCAGTGGACACAATGAGCAGTTCTTC CASSGHNEQFF
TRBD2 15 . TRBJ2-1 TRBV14 TGTGCCAGCAGTCGCCTAGCGGGGGTGAGGAATGAGCAGTTCTTC CASSRLAGVRNEQFF
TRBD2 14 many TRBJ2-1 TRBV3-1 TGTGCCAGCAGCCAAGCTAGCGGGCGGATAGAGCAGTTCTTC CASSQASGRIEQFF
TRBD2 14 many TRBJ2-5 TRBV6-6 TGTGCCAGCAGTAAGACTACCCTCAGCGGGGCCCAGTACTTC CASSKTTLSGAQYF
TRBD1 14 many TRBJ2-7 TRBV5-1 TGCGCCAGCAGCAGCCGGGACAGGGCTTTCGAGCAGTACTTC CASSSRDRAFEQYF
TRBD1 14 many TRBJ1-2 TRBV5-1 TGCGCCAGCAGCTTGATGGGACAGGGGCAAGGCTACACCTTC CASSLMGQGQGYTF
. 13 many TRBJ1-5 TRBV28 TGTGCCAGCAGCGCTCGGCTATATCAGCCCCAGCATTTT CASSARLYQPQHF
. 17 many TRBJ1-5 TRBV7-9 TGTGCCAGCAGCCCGGGCCAGGGGTCGGGTGTGATTCAGCCCCAGCATTTT CASSPGQGSGVIQPQHF
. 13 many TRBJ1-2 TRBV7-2 TGTGCCAGCAGCTTAGAACGGCCCTATGGCTACACCTTC CASSLERPYGYTF
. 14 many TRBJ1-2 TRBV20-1 TGCAGTGCTAGAGATGAGGGGGGAGACTATGGCTACACCTTC CSARDEGGDYGYTF
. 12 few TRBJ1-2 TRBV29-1 TGCAGCGTTTATAGGGCTGACTATGGCTACACCTTC CSVYRADYGYTF
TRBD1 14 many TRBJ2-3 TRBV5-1 TGCGCCAGCAGCCGGGACAGGAACACAGATACGCAGTATTTT CASSRDRNTDTQYF
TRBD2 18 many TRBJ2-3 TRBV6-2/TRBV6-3 TGTGCCAGCAGCAGGCCGGGACTAGCCCCTTCTAGCACAGATACGCAGTATTTT CASSRPGLAPSSTDTQYF
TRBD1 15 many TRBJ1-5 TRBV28 TGTGCCAGCAGCCTAGGGGGCAGGTGGAATCAGCCCCAGCATTTT CASSLGGRWNQPQHF
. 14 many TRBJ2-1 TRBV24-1 TGTGCCACCAGTGATTCCTCGACTAGTAATGAGCAGTTCTTC CATSDSSTSNEQFF
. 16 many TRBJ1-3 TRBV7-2 TGTGCCAGCAGCACCCACCAGGTGATCTCTGGAAACACCATATATTTT CASSTHQVISGNTIYF
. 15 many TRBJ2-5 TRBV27 TGTGCCAGCAGCCGACTCGGACGTCTTCAAGAGACCCAGTACTTC CASSRLGRLQETQYF
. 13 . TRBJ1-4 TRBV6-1 TGTGCCAGCAAGGGACTGGGGAGTGAAAAACTGTTTTTT CASKGLGSEKLFF
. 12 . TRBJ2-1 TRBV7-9 TGTGCCAGCAGCCCCCCCGGCTTTGAGCAGTTCTTC CASSPPGFEQFF
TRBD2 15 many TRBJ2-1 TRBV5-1 TGCGCCAGCAGCTTGAGCGGGGGCTCCTACAATGAGCAGTTCTTC CASSLSGGSYNEQFF
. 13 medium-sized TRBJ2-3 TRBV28 TGTGCCAGCAGTCCCCGGACAGCCGATACGCAGTATTTT CASSPRTADTQYF
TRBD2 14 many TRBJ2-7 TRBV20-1 TGCAGTGCTAGAGAAGGGGCGGGGGACTACGAGCAGTACTTC CSAREGAGDYEQYF
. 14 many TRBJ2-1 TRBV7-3 TGTGCCAGCAGCACCGGGACTCGTTACAATGAGCAGTTCTTC CASSTGTRYNEQFF
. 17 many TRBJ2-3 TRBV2 TGTGCCAGCAGTGAATTGGTCCCTCAGGGTATAACAGATACGCAGTATTTT CASSELVPQGITDTQYF
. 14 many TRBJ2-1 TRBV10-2 TGCGCCAGCAACCCGGGAATAGTCGCCAATGAGCAGTTCTTC CASNPGIVANEQFF
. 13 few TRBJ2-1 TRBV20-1 TGCAGTCCGAATTGGGGGCAGGGGAATGAGCAGTTCTTC CSPNWGQGNEQFF
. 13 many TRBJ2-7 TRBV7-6 TGTGCCAGCAGCTTAGGTGCAGACTACGAGCAGTACTTC CASSLGADYEQYF
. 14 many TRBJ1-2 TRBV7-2 TGTGCCAGCAGCTTTGCAACGGGCTACTATGGCTACACCTTC CASSFATGYYGYTF
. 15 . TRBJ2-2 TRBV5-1 TGCGCCAGCAGCTTGGCACAGGGAGGCACCGGGGAGCTGTTTTTT CASSLAQGGTGELFF
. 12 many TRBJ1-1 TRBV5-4 TGTGCCAGCAGCTTGGCCGCAACTGAAGCTTTCTTT CASSLAATEAFF
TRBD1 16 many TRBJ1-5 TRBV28 TGTGCCAGCAGTTCGGGGCAGGGGGCTTTCAATCAGCCCCAGCATTTT CASSSGQGAFNQPQHF
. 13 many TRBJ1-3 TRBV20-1 TGCAGTGCTACAGGGTTTACTGGAAACACCATATATTTT CSATGFTGNTIYF
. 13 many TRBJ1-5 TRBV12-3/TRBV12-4 TGTGCCAGCAGTTTGACGGATAATCAGCCCCAGCATTTT CASSLTDNQPQHF
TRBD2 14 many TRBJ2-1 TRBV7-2 TGTGCCAGTCAAGTTGTGACGGGGGGTTCTGAGCAGTTCTTC CASQVVTGGSEQFF
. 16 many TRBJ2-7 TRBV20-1 TGCAGTGCTAGAGATCTGGGGCTTTTAGCCGCCTACGAGCAGTACTTC CSARDLGLLAAYEQYF
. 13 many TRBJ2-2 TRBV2 TGTGCCACCGCAGGGAGGAACACCGGGGAGCTGTTTTTT CATAGRNTGELFF
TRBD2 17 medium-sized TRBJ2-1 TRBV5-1 TGCGCCAGCAGCTTTAAAGCGGGGGGCGGTTCCTACAATGAGCAGTTCTTC CASSFKAGGGSYNEQFF
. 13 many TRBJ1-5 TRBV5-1 TGCGCCAGCAGCTTGGGGGCGGACCAGCCCCAGCATTTT CASSLGADQPQHF
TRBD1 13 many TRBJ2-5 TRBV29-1 TGCAGCGTTGGGGACAGGGGCCAAGAGACCCAGTACTTC CSVGDRGQETQYF
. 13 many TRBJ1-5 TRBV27 TGTGCCACCGGGGGGTCGCGGAATCAGCCCCAGCATTTT CATGGSRNQPQHF
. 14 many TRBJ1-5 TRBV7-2 TGTGCCAGCAGCTTAATTGGGCCTGATCAGCCCCAGCATTTT CASSLIGPDQPQHF
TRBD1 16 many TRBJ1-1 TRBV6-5 TGTGCCAGCAGTAAATTCGGGACAGGGTTCCGCACTGAAGCTTTCTTT CASSKFGTGFRTEAFF
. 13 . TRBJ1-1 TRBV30 TGTGCCTGGAGTAGGGGTCCGAACACTGAAGCTTTCTTT CAWSRGPNTEAFF
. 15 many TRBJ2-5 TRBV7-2 TGTGCCAGCAGCTTAGATCGGGGCAACCAAGAGACCCAGTACTTC CASSLDRGNQETQYF
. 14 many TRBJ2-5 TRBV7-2 TGTGCCAGCAGCTTGACAGGAAATCAAGAGACCCAGTACTTC CASSLTGNQETQYF
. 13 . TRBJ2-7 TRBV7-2 TGTGCCAGCAGCGGTAGCGGTAGCTACGAGCAGTACTTC CASSGSGSYEQYF
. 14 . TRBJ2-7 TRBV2 TGTGCCAGCAGTGAAGAAACAGCGGGCTACGAGCAGTACTTC CASSEETAGYEQYF
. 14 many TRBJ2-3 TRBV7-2 TGTGCCAGCAGCCCCTTAGCTAGCACAGATACGCAGTATTTT CASSPLASTDTQYF
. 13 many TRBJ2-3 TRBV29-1 TGCAGCGTTGAAGATACGGGAGCAGATACGCAGTATTTT CSVEDTGADTQYF
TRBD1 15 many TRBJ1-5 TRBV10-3 TGTGCCATCAGCCGGGACAGAGGCCCAAATCAGCCCCAGCATTTT CAISRDRGPNQPQHF
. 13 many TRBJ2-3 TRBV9 TGTGCCAGCAGCGTAGACAGTCGAGATACGCAGTATTTT CASSVDSRDTQYF
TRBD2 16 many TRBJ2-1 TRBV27 TGTGCCAGCAGTCTCGTAGCGGGAGGCCCCTACAATGAGCAGTTCTTC CASSLVAGGPYNEQFF